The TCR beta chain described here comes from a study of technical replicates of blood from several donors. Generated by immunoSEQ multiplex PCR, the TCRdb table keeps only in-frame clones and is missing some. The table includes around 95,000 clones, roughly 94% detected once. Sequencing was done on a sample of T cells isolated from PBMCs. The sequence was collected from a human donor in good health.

The CDR3 DNA sequence: TGTGCCAGCAGCCGACTCCGGGACAGGGGCACAGATACGCAGTATTTT. Translation: CASSRLRDRGTDTQYF. The chain employs TRBV14 and TRBJ2-3; 9 bases are a match to TRBD1. Trimming at V came to 4 bases and at J to 1 base, leaving 6 bases not matched to a gene. This CDR3 comprises 16 residues. CDR1 SGHDN and CDR2 FVKESK come from the germline V gene. Combining the CDR3 with reference TRBV14 and TRBJ2-3 gives the whole variable domain EAGVTQFPSHSVIEKGQTVTLRCDPISGHDNLYWYRRVMGKEIKFLLHFVKESKQDESGMPNNRFLAERTGGTYSTLKVQPAELEDSGVYFCASSRLRDRGTDTQYFGPGTRLTVL.